A selection of T cell receptor beta chains follows, all from one sample in a study of T cells in Graves' hyperthyroidism and ophthalmopathy. TCRdb used MiXCR to reprocess the multiplex PCR reads, holding one entry per CDR3 protein. There are about 610,000 distinct CDR3 sequences in the sample; just over 45% occur only once, and around 7.7% lies in the top ten. Sample: peripheral blood or thyroid tissue (not recorded which). The receptors derive from a woman aged 18-29 years with Graves' hyperthyroidism. CDR3s include the opening cysteine and the closing phenylalanine or tryptophan. D genes are given only for firm matches. The size field is filled for only some rows; it gives once, few, many or a size class.

CDR3 DNA: TGTGCCAGCAGTATTGGGACAGGGTTGCCCCAAGAGACCCAGTACTTC
CDR3 protein: CASSIGTGLPQETQYF
V gene: TRBV2
J gene: TRBJ2-5
clone size: -
D gene: TRBD1

CDR3 DNA: TGTGCCAGCAGAAACCGGGACAGGGGTATCGAAAAACTGTTTTTT
CDR3 protein: CASRNRDRGIEKLFF
V gene: TRBV12-3/TRBV12-4
J gene: TRBJ1-4
clone size: -
D gene: TRBD1

CDR3 DNA: TGTGCCAGTAGCGGGACATATAATTCACCCCTCCACTTT
CDR3 protein: CASSGTYNSPLHF
V gene: TRBV19
J gene: TRBJ1-6
clone size: many
D gene: -

CDR3 DNA: TGTGCCAGCAAAGGAGGGAACGGCTACACCTTC
CDR3 protein: CASKGGNGYTF
V gene: TRBV27
J gene: TRBJ1-2
clone size: many
D gene: -

CDR3 DNA: TGCAGCAGCCCTGACACCGGGGAGCTGTTTTTT
CDR3 protein: CSSPDTGELFF
V gene: TRBV29-1
J gene: TRBJ2-2
clone size: -
D gene: -

CDR3 DNA: TGTGCCAGCAGCTTAAGTCTGGAGGAAGGCAATCAGCCCCAGCATTTT
CDR3 protein: CASSLSLEEGNQPQHF
V gene: TRBV11-2
J gene: TRBJ1-5
clone size: many
D gene: -

CDR3 DNA: TGTGCCATCAGGAATGCAATGGAGGCCGGGGAGCTGAACCAAGAGACCCAGTACTTC
CDR3 protein: CAIRNAMEAGELNQETQYF
V gene: TRBV6-1
J gene: TRBJ2-5
clone size: -
D gene: -

CDR3 DNA: TGTGCCAGCAGCCAAAACTCACGCACTGAAGCTTTCTTT
CDR3 protein: CASSQNSRTEAFF
V gene: TRBV7-9
J gene: TRBJ1-1
clone size: -
D gene: -

CDR3 DNA: TGTGCTAGCAGCCCAGCCAGGGGTGAGACCCAGTACTTC
CDR3 protein: CASSPARGETQYF
V gene: TRBV7-7
J gene: TRBJ2-5
clone size: many
D gene: -

CDR3 DNA: TGTGCCAGCAACCTAGCGGGAGGGCTCCAAGAGACCCAGTACTTC
CDR3 protein: CASNLAGGLQETQYF
V gene: TRBV2
J gene: TRBJ2-5
clone size: -
D gene: TRBD2

CDR3 DNA: TGTGCCAGCAGCGCCGCTCCCCGGGACGGCGCCGGGGAGCTGTTTTTT
CDR3 protein: CASSAAPRDGAGELFF
V gene: TRBV9
J gene: TRBJ2-2
clone size: many
D gene: -

CDR3 DNA: TGTGCCAGCAGTGTGAGAGGGTGGGACACTGAAGCTTTCTTT
CDR3 protein: CASSVRGWDTEAFF
V gene: TRBV6-1
J gene: TRBJ1-1
clone size: -
D gene: -

CDR3 DNA: TGCAGCGTTGATCAGGGGCAGGGCGAGCAGTACTTC
CDR3 protein: CSVDQGQGEQYF
V gene: TRBV29-1
J gene: TRBJ2-7
clone size: -
D gene: -

CDR3 DNA: TGTGCCAGCAGCTTCGCAGGGTTCAATCAGCCCCAGCATTTT
CDR3 protein: CASSFAGFNQPQHF
V gene: TRBV7-2
J gene: TRBJ1-5
clone size: many
D gene: -

CDR3 DNA: TGTGCCAGCAGTGTACTCTCCTATAATTCACCCCTCCACTTT
CDR3 protein: CASSVLSYNSPLHF
V gene: TRBV12-3/TRBV12-4
J gene: TRBJ1-6
clone size: -
D gene: -

CDR3 DNA: TGTGCTAGAGAGGCAGGGGAGAACACTGAAGCTTTCTTT
CDR3 protein: CAREAGENTEAFF
V gene: TRBV25-1
J gene: TRBJ1-1
clone size: -
D gene: -

CDR3 DNA: TGTGCCACCAGCCCGCCCAGGGGGTCAGGGGAGACCCAGTACTTC
CDR3 protein: CATSPPRGSGETQYF
V gene: TRBV15
J gene: TRBJ2-5
clone size: -
D gene: TRBD1

CDR3 DNA: TGTGCCGCACGGGACAGAAGCCTTAATTCACCCCTCCACTTT
CDR3 protein: CAARDRSLNSPLHF
V gene: TRBV27
J gene: TRBJ1-6
clone size: many
D gene: TRBD1

CDR3 DNA: TGTGCCAGCACCACATCCTGGACAGCCCCTGACGAGCAGTACTTC
CDR3 protein: CASTTSWTAPDEQYF
V gene: TRBV6-5
J gene: TRBJ2-7
clone size: few
D gene: -

CDR3 DNA: TGTGCCAGCAGCGGACTAGCGGACACCGGGGAGCTGTTTTTT
CDR3 protein: CASSGLADTGELFF
V gene: TRBV7-9
J gene: TRBJ2-2
clone size: many
D gene: TRBD2

CDR3 DNA: TGTGCCAGCAGCCCAGGGGGGACTAGCGGGAGTCGCGAGCAGTACTTC
CDR3 protein: CASSPGGTSGSREQYF
V gene: TRBV7-2
J gene: TRBJ2-7
clone size: -
D gene: TRBD2

CDR3 DNA: TGTGCCAGCAGCTTAGCAGGGAGGGGTGAAAAACTGTTTTTT
CDR3 protein: CASSLAGRGEKLFF
V gene: TRBV7-9
J gene: TRBJ1-4
clone size: -
D gene: -

CDR3 DNA: TGTGCCAGCAGCGCCCCGGGACTAGCGTACCAAGAGACCCAGTACTTC
CDR3 protein: CASSAPGLAYQETQYF
V gene: TRBV7-2
J gene: TRBJ2-5
clone size: -
D gene: TRBD2

CDR3 DNA: TGCGCCAGCAGCTTGGATTCTCTAGGGGGTGAAGCTTTCTTT
CDR3 protein: CASSLDSLGGEAFF
V gene: TRBV5-1
J gene: TRBJ1-1
clone size: many
D gene: -

CDR3 DNA: TGTGCCAGCAGCTCCGCGGCCGGGACTAGCGGGCCAGCCTACGAGCAGTACTTC
CDR3 protein: CASSSAAGTSGPAYEQYF
V gene: TRBV5-8
J gene: TRBJ2-7
clone size: many
D gene: TRBD2

CDR3 DNA: TGCGCCAGCAGCCCGCGGGGGAACACCGGGGAGCTGTTTTTT
CDR3 protein: CASSPRGNTGELFF
V gene: TRBV5-1
J gene: TRBJ2-2
clone size: -
D gene: -